One sample yielded the 24 T cell receptor beta chains listed below, sequenced in a study of T cells in Graves' hyperthyroidism and ophthalmopathy. Authors of the study amplified TCR beta CDR3 regions from RNA transcripts. First-round RT-PCR with HTBI primers amplified the TCR CDR3 region. MiXCR, applied by TCRdb to the multiplex PCR reads, yields one record per CDR3 protein. Of 200,000 to 250,000 distinct CDR3 sequences in the sample, about a sixth were seen once. Sequenced sample: blood. The receptors originated from a woman between 18 and 30 years old with Graves' ophthalmopathy.

This clonotype was counted many times. The chain carries TRBV7-2 and TRBJ2-2; 9 nucleotides align to TRBD1. The CDR3 sequence is 16 residues long. Germline loops: CDR1 SGHTA, CDR2 FQGNSA. J was trimmed by 2 bases and V by 3 bases; bases with no gene match: 4. In DNA, the CDR3 is TGTGCCAGCAGCTTGTACAGGGGGCGTAACACCGGGGAGCTGTTTTTT. Its translation: CASSLYRGRNTGELFF. Supplemented by reference TRBV7-2 and TRBJ2-2, the full variable domain reads GAGVSQSPSNKVTEKGKDVELRCDPISGHTALYWYRQSLGQGLEFLIYFQGNSAPDKSGLPSDRFSAERTGGSVSTLTIQRTQQEDSAVYLCASSLYRGRNTGELFFGEGSRLTVL.

This clonotype was seen repeatedly, ten times or more. The chain is built from TRBV4-1 and TRBJ1-1; TRBD1 agrees at 7 bases. The CDR3 has 15 residues. From germline, CDR1 is MGHRA and CDR2 YSYEKL. V lost 1 base, J lost 3 bases, and 5 bases stayed unmatched. The CDR3: CASSQVSQGDTEAFF. For the CDR3, the DNA is TGCGCCAGCAGCCAAGTATCGCAGGGGGACACTGAAGCTTTCTTT.

This clonotype was picked up many times. This rearrangement joins TRBV6-5 to TRBJ1-4; TRBD1 agrees at 10 bases. The junction had 2 bases not matched to a gene; V was cut back by 2 bases and J by 8 bases. The germline V gene has CDR1 MNHEY and CDR2 SVGAGI. There are 14 residues in the CDR3. The CDR3 is CASSYRDRGEKLFF. DNA for the CDR3: TGTGCCAGCAGTTACAGGGACAGGGGAGAAAAACTGTTTTTT.

This clonotype showed up many times. The chain carries TRBV9 and TRBJ2-5, with 8 bases aligning to TRBD2. The germline V gene encodes CDR1 SGDLS and CDR2 YYNGEE. The CDR3 has 16 amino acids. J gave up 4 bases and V 2 bases, and 10 bases lay outside the gene matches. The CDR3 DNA reads TGTGCCAGCAGCGTGGGCGGGAGGACTTGGGGAGAGACCCAGTACTTC. This encodes CASSVGGRTWGETQYF.

This clonotype was recorded at least ten times. The genes are TRBV6-1 and TRBJ2-1; D gene unclear. The CDR3 has 14 residues. The V and J ends lost 5 bases and 5 bases respectively, with 13 bases between them. The germline CDR1 and CDR2 sequences are MNHNS and SASEGT. The CDR3 loop is CASSPMGSHNEQFF. For the CDR3, the DNA is TGTGCCAGCAGTCCCATGGGGTCACACAATGAGCAGTTCTTC.

This clonotype has ten or more counts. CDR3 loop: CASRAGEKLFF. The DNA for the CDR3 is TGTGCCAGCAGGGCGGGTGAAAAACTGTTTTTT. This sequence joins TRBV27 and TRBJ1-4, with no clear D. V was cut by 6 bases and J by 7 bases, with 6 bases left in between. The CDR3 is made up of 11 amino acids. The germline CDR1 and CDR2 sequences are MNHEY and SMNVEV (reference sequence). Supplemented by reference TRBV27 and TRBJ1-4, the full variable domain reads EAQVTQNPRYLITVTGKKLTVTCSQNMNHEYMSWYRQDPGLGLRQIYYSMNVEVTDKGDVPEGYKVSRKEKRNFPLILESPSPNQTSLYFCASRAGEKLFFGSGTQLSVL.

This clonotype appeared many times. The chain is built from TRBV18 and TRBJ2-5; D remains ambiguous. Germline loops: CDR1 KGHSH, CDR2 LQKENI. V gave up 3 bases and J gave up 0 bases, with 5 bases separating them. This CDR3 has 13 amino acids. This CDR3 is CASSPTYQETQYF. CDR3 DNA: TGTGCCAGCTCACCCACCTACCAAGAGACCCAGTACTTC.

In this sample, this clonotype turned up many times. The chain combines TRBV28 with TRBJ2-5, with D unresolved. This CDR3 is built from 14 residues. Germline V gives CDR1 MDHEN, CDR2 SYDVKM. Trimming shortened V by 3 bases and J by 5 bases, and 13 bases separated the two germline ends. CDR3 bases: TGTGCCAGCAGTTTGTGGGTTAGACGGGAGACCCAGTACTTC. It is translated as CASSLWVRRETQYF.

This clonotype was recorded many times. The chain carries TRBV18 and TRBJ1-2; unclear D gene. V lost 0 bases to trimming and J lost 2 bases, with 7 bases between them. The length of the CDR3 is 14 residues. Germline-derived CDR1 and CDR2 are KGHSH and LQKENI. The CDR3 sequence is CASSPPQVNYGYTF. The CDR3 DNA sequence: TGTGCCAGCTCACCACCGCAAGTCAACTATGGCTACACCTTC.

The V call is TRBV7-2, the J call TRBJ1-1; D ambiguous. Deletions cut 1 base from V and 7 bases from J, with 7 bases between. The V gene's germline CDR1 is SGHTA and CDR2 FQGNSA. There are 12 residues in the CDR3. The CDR3 region has the DNA TGTGCCAGCAGCTTAGGGTTAGTTGAAGCTTTCTTT. This codes for CASSLGLVEAFF.

Many counts were recorded for this clonotype. The chain employs TRBV11-3 and TRBJ2-2, with D tentatively TRBD2 (6 bases). Germline V gives CDR1 SGHNT, CDR2 YENEEA. The CDR3 spans 15 residues. Trimming took 1 base from V and 4 from J, leaving 10 bases between them. CDR3 in amino acids: CASSLGAGLTGELFF. CDR3 DNA: TGTGCCAGCAGCTTAGGGGCGGGACTCACCGGGGAGCTGTTTTTT.

About this clonotype: This could be a read error, since a much larger clone is one nucleotide away. As the CDR3 is not closed by the conserved phenylalanine or tryptophan, this likely results from a read error. V usage is TRBV20-1 and J usage is TRBJ2-2; 9 bases map to TRBD1. J gave up 6 bases and V 0 bases, and 2 bases lay outside the gene matches. The germline gives CDR1 DFQATT, CDR2 SNEGSKA (reference sequence). This CDR3 comprises 14 residues. The CDR3 loop is CSARDNRGPGELFL. The CDR3 region has the DNA TGCAGTGCTAGAGATAACAGGGGGCCCGGGGAGCTGTTTTTA.

This clonotype was recorded at least ten times. This chain uses TRBV18 with TRBJ2-4; 9 bases match TRBD1. CDR3 length equals 16 residues. The germline CDR1 and CDR2 sequences are KGHSH and LQKENI. The J segment lost 3 bases and the V segment lost 5 bases, leaving 8 bases of the junction unmatched. In nucleotides, the CDR3 is TGTGCCAGCTCAGGCGGGACAGGGCACGTCAAAAACATTCAGTACTTC. It is translated as CASSGGTGHVKNIQYF.

In its sample, this clonotype was seen a few times. The V call is TRBV19, the J call TRBJ2-7; D unclear. The germline V gene has CDR1 LNHDA and CDR2 SQIVND (reference sequence). The V end was cut by 3 bases, the J end by 3 bases, with 12 bases between. The CDR3 consists of 14 residues. The CDR3 sequence is CASSMMESVYEQYF. CDR3 DNA: TGTGCCAGTAGTATGATGGAGTCAGTCTACGAGCAGTACTTC.

The table lists this clonotype with many counts. This chain uses TRBV29-1 with TRBJ1-1; D unclear. The CDR3 is made up of 10 amino acids. V lost 5 bases to trimming and J lost 5 bases, with 6 bases between them. CDR1 is SQVTM and CDR2 is ANQGSEA in the germline V gene. The CDR3 sequence is CSVLGTEAFF. In DNA form, the CDR3 reads TGCAGCGTTCTGGGGACTGAAGCTTTCTTT.

This clonotype was counted ten times or more. The V and J genes are TRBV18 and TRBJ2-5; D may be TRBD2 (5 bases). V was cut by 3 bases and J by 4 bases, with 15 bases left in between. This CDR3 comprises 15 residues. CDR1 is KGHSH, CDR2 LQKENI, per germline. As DNA, the CDR3 is TGTGCCAGCTCACCTCCAGCGCTCCGGGGAGAGACCCAGTACTTC. Its protein product is CASSPPALRGETQYF.

The chain joins TRBV3-1 to TRBJ1-6; the D gene is possibly TRBD1 (5 bases). Trimming pared 1 base from V and 7 bases from J, leaving 8 bases between. The germline gives CDR1 LGHDT, CDR2 YNNKEL (reference sequence). The CDR3 is made up of 14 amino acids. The CDR3 coding sequence is TGTGCCAGCAGCCAAGGGGACGGCAATTCACCCCTCCACTTT. It encodes CASSQGDGNSPLHF.

Notes on this clonotype: Given a much more abundant clone one base away, this may be a read error. The chain uses TRBV12-3 or TRBV12-4 and TRBJ1-4, with unresolved D. V was pared by 6 bases and J by 8 bases, with 16 bases between. There are 14 residues in the CDR3. CDR3 region: CASRPQTEGEKLFF. The CDR3 region has the DNA TGTGCCAGCAGACCTCAGACCGAGGGAGAAAAACTGTTTTTT.

Many counts were recorded for this clonotype. This chain links TRBV19 with TRBJ1-2, with 9 bases matching TRBD1. CDR1 and CDR2 (germline): LNHDA, SQIVND (reference sequence). The CDR3 extends over 14 amino acids. The ends lost 5 bases at V and 6 bases at J; junction bases unmatched: 7. The CDR3: CASSHYRGQNGYTF. CDR3 nucleotides: TGTGCCAGTAGTCACTACAGGGGGCAGAATGGCTACACCTTC.

The chain is built from TRBV18 and TRBJ2-7; D is perhaps TRBD1 (5 bases). The V end lost 1 base, the J end lost 2 bases, and 9 bases lay between the germline ends. CDR1 and CDR2 from the germline V gene are KGHSH and LQKENI. The CDR3 runs 14 residues. The DNA for the CDR3 is TGTGCCAGCTCACCACTGCGACAGACCTACGAGCAGTACTTC. Amino acids: CASSPLRQTYEQYF.

The gene calls are TRBV29-1 and TRBJ2-1; TRBD2 matches at 13 bases. The CDR3 is made up of 18 amino acids. The germline gives CDR1 SQVTM, CDR2 ANQGSEA. Unmatched junction bases numbered 14, after V lost 6 bases and J lost 3 bases. The CDR3, as DNA: TGCAGCGTCTCCTACCCCGGGACTAGCGGGAAAGACTACAATGAGCAGTTCTTC. Translation gives CSVSYPGTSGKDYNEQFF.

This clonotype was seen many times. The chain recombines TRBV3-1 with TRBJ2-2; 15 positions match TRBD2. CDR1 is LGHDT, CDR2 YNNKEL, per germline (reference sequence). The CDR3 contains 17 residues. Losses at the gene ends were 5 bases for V and 6 bases for J; bases not matched to a gene: 7. The CDR3 DNA reads TGTGCCAGCAGCGGGGGACTAGCGGGAGGTGGATCCGGGGAGCTGTTTTTT. Its translation: CASSGGLAGGGSGELFF.

This clonotype was seen repeatedly, ten times or more. V is TRBV6-1 and J is TRBJ1-2; D remains unclear. V dropped 0 bases and J dropped 4 bases, with 9 bases sitting between them. The CDR3 is 14 amino acids. The germline gives CDR1 MNHNS, CDR2 SASEGT. The chain's CDR3 is CASSEAVGGYGYTF. The CDR3 DNA sequence: TGTGCCAGCAGTGAAGCGGTGGGAGGCTATGGCTACACCTTC.

This clonotype was observed at least ten times. The chain carries TRBV18 and TRBJ2-4; D gene unclear. Germline CDR1 KGHSH, CDR2 LQKENI. Trimming removed 4 bases from V and 0 bases from J, with 13 bases in between. CDR3 length equals 16 residues. CDR3 sequence (DNA): TGTGCCAGCTCACTCGACTCACCTTCAGCCAAAAACATTCAGTACTTC. This translates into CASSLDSPSAKNIQYF.